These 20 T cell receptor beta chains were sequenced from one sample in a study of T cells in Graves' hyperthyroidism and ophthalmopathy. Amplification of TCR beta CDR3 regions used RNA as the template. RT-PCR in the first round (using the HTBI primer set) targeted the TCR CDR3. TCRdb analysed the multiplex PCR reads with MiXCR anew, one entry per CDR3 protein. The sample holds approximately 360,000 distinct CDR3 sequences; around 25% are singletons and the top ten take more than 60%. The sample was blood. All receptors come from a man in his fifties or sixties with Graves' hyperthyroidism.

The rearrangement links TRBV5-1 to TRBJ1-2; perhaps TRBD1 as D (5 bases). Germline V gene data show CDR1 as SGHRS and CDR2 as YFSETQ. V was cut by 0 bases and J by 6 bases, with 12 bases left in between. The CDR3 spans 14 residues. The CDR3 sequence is CASSLGTSTDGYTF. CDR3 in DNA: TGCGCCAGCAGCTTGGGAACATCGACAGATGGCTACACCTTC.

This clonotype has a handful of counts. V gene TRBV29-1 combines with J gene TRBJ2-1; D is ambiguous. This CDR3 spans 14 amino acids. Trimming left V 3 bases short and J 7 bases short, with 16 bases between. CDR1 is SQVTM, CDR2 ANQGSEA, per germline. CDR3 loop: CSVDKLGIWNEQFF. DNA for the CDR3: TGCAGCGTTGACAAGTTGGGGATATGGAATGAGCAGTTCTTC.

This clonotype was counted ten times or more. The CDR3 spells CASSSQGWYEQYF. In DNA form, the CDR3 reads TGTGCCAGCAGTTCTCAGGGTTGGTACGAGCAGTACTTC. The chain is built from TRBV5-5 and TRBJ2-7, with D perhaps matching TRBD1 (5 bases). The CDR3 sequence is 13 residues long. Trimming pared 5 bases from V and 4 bases from J, leaving 13 bases between. CDR1 is SGHKS and CDR2 is YYEKEE in the germline V gene (reference sequence).

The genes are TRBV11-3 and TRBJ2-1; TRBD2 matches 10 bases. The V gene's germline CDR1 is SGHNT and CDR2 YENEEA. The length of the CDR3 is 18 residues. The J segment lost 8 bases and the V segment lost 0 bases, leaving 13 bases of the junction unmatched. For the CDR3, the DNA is TGTGCCAGCAGCTTAGATCTGAGCGGGAGGGGCCCTGTGGATGAGCAGTTCTTC. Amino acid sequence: CASSLDLSGRGPVDEQFF.

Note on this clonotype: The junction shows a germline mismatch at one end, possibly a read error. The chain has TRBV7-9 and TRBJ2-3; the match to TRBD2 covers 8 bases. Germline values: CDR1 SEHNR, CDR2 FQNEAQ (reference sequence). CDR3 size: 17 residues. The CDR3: CASSSTSGTRGSDTPYF. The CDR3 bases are TGTGCCAGCAGCTCAACTAGCGGAACTAGAGGGTCGGATACGCCGTATTTT.

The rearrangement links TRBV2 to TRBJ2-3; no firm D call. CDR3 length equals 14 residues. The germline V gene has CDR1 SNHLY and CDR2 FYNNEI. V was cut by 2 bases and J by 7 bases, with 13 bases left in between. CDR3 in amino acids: CASSETDGQHTQYF. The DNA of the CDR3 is TGTGCCAGCAGTGAAACGGACGGGCAGCATACGCAGTATTTT.

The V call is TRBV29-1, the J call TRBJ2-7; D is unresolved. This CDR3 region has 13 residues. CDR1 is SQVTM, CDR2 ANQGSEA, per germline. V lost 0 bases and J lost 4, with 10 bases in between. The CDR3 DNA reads TGCAGCGTTGAAGAGGCAGCCGGATACGAGCAGTACTTC. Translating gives CSVEEAAGYEQYF.

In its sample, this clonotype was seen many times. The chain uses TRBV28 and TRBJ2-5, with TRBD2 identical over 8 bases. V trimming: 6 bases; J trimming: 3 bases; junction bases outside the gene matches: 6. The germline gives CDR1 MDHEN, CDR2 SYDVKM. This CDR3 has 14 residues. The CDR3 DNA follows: TGTGCCAGCAGCGGGGGGGGACTAAAAGAGACCCAGTACTTC. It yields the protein CASSGGGLKETQYF.

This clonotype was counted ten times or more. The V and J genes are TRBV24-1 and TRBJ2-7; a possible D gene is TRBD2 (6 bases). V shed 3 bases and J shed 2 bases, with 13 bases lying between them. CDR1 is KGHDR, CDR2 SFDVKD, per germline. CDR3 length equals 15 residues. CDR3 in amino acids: CATSDVLRTTYEQYF. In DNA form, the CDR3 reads TGTGCCACCAGTGATGTACTTCGGACTACCTACGAGCAGTACTTC.

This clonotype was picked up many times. The CDR3 protein is CSATGTHFNEQFF. CDR3 coding DNA: TGCAGTGCTACCGGGACCCATTTCAATGAGCAGTTCTTC. This chain connects TRBV20-1 to TRBJ2-1; D may be TRBD1 or TRBD2 (5 bases each). Per germline, CDR1 DFQATT and CDR2 SNEGSKA (reference sequence). Trimming took 4 bases from V and 6 from J, leaving 13 bases between them. The CDR3 spans 13 residues.

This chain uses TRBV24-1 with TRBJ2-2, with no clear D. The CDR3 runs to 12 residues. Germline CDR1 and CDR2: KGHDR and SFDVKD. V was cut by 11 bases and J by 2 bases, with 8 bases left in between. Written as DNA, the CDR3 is TGTGCCAAAGACGAAAACACCGGGGAGCTGTTTTTT. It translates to CAKDENTGELFF.

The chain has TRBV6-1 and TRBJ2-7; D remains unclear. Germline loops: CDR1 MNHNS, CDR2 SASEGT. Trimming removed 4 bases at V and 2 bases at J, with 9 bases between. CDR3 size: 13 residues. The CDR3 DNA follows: TGTGCCAGCAGTGTGAGTCAGCCCTACGAGCAGTACTTC. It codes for CASSVSQPYEQYF.

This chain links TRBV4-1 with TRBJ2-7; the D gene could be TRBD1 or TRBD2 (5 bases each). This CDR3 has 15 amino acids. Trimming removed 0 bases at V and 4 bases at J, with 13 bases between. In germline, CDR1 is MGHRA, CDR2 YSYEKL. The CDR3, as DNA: TGCGCCAGCAGCCAAGATCCAGGGAGAGGGTACGAGCAGTACTTC. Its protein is CASSQDPGRGYEQYF.

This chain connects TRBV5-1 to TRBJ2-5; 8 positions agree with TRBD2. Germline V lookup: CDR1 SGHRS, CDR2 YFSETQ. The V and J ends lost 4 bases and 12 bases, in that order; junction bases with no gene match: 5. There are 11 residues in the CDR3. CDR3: CASSQTSEKYF. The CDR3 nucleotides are TGCGCCAGCAGCCAGACTAGCGAAAAGTACTTC.

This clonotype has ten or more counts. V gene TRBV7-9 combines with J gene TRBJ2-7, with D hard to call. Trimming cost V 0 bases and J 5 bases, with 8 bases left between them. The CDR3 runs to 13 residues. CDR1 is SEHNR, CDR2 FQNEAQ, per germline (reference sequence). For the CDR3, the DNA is TGTGCCAGCAGCTTAGCGACTGGGGACGAGCAGTACTTC. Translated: CASSLATGDEQYF.

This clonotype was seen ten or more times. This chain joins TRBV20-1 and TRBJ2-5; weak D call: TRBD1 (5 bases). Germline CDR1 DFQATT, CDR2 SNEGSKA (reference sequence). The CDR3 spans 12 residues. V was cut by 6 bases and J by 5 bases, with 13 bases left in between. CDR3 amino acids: CSARLAGETQYF. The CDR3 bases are TGCAGTGCGCGACTTGCAGGGGAGACCCAGTACTTC.

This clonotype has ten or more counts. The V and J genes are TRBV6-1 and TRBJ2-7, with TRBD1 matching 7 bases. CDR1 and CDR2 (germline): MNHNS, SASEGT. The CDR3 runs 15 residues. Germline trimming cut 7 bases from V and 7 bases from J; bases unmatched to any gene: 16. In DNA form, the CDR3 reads TGTGCCAGCACGGGGATATCCGGGACAGTCTATGAGCAGTACTTC. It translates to CASTGISGTVYEQYF.

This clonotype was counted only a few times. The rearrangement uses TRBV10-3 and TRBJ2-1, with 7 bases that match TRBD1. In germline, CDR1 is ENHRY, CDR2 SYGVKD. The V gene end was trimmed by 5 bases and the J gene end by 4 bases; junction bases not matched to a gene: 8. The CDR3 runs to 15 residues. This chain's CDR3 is CAISSGTDPYNEQFF. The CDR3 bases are TGTGCCATCAGTTCGGGGACAGACCCTTACAATGAGCAGTTCTTC.

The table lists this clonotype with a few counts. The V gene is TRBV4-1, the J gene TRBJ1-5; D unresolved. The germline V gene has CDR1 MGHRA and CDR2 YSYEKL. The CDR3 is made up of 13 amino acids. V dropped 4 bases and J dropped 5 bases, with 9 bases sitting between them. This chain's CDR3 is CASSLQRDQPQHF. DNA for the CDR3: TGCGCCAGCAGCCTACAGAGGGATCAGCCCCAGCATTTT.

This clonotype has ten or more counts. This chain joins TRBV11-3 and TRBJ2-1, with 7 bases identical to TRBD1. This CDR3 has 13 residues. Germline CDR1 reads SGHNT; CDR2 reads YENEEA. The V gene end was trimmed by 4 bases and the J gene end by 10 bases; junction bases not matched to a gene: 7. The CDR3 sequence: CASSYPLGGEQFF. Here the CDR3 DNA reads TGTGCCAGCAGCTACCCCCTAGGGGGCGAGCAGTTCTTC.